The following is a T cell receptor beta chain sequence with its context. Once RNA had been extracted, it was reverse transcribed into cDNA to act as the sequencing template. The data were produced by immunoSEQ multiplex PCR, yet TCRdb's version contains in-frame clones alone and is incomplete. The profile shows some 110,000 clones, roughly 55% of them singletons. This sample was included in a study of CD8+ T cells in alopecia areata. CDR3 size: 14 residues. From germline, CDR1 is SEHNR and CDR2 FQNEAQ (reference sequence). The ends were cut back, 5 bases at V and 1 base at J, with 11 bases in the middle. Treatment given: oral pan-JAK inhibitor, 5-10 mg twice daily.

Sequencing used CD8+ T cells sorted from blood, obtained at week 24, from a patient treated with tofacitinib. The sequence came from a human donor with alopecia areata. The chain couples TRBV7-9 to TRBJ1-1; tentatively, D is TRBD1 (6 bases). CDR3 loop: CASSPTGWNTEAFF. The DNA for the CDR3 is TGTGCCAGCAGCCCAACAGGGTGGAACACTGAAGCTTTCTTT.